The TCR beta chain described here comes from a study of cytomegalovirus exposure and HLA in healthy donors. Primers for the PCR totalled 60 Vbeta and 13 Jbeta. Only in-frame clones appear in the TCRdb table, and some are missing; sequencing was by immunoSEQ multiplex PCR. The sample holds about 70,000 clones, about nine tenths seen once. CDR1 is SGHNT and CDR2 is YYREEE in the germline V gene (reference sequence). CDR3 length equals 15 residues. Germline trimming cut 3 bases from V and 4 bases from J; bases unmatched to any gene: 7. This receptor was obtained from a woman aged 25 to 45 in good health and CMV-seronegative. The sample consisted of PBMCs. The V and J genes are TRBV5-4 and TRBJ2-1, with TRBD2 matching 7 bases. This CDR3 is CASSSHGAGYNEQFF. The CDR3 bases are TGTGCCAGCAGCTCACATGGAGCGGGATACAATGAGCAGTTCTTC.